These T cell receptor beta chains were read from a single sample in a study of blood T cell repertoires in COVID-19. Clones were sequenced by immunoSEQ multiplex PCR, and TCRdb holds only the in-frame ones, with some missing. The sample holds approximately 160,000 clones; about 85% are singletons and the top ten take approximately 1.1%. Sequenced: peripheral blood. The receptors stem from a man aged 55 to 70 who had recovered from COVID-19. The CDR3 runs from the conserved cysteine through the conserved F or W. The D gene is left open where the match is weak. Some rows mark clone size as missing; the rest say once, few, many or name a class of expanded clone.

length	V	D	size	J	DNA	CDR3
12	TRBV27	TRBD1	once	TRBJ1-2	TGTGCCAGCAGCTCACCTACAGGGGTGAACACCTTC	CASSSPTGVNTF
15	TRBV6-1	TRBD1	.	TRBJ2-7	TGTGCCAGCAGTGAACAGAGCAGGGGGTCCTACGAGCAGTACTTC	CASSEQSRGSYEQYF
14	TRBV5-1	.	.	TRBJ1-1	TGCGCCAGCTCCTATCGGGGGGCGGAAGCTGAAGCTTTCTTT	CASSYRGAEAEAFF
14	TRBV20-1	TRBD2	once	TRBJ2-2	TGCAGTGCTAGTTCTAGCGGGGGCAGCCGGGAGCTGTTTTTT	CSASSSGGSRELFF
14	TRBV18	.	.	TRBJ2-3	TGTGCCAGCTCCCCAAGCAGGAGCACAGATACGCAGTATTTT	CASSPSRSTDTQYF
13	TRBV2	.	.	TRBJ1-2	TGTGCCAGTAGACTGGCAGGGATGGGGGGCTACACCTTC	CASRLAGMGGYTF
15	TRBV2	TRBD2	.	TRBJ2-7	TGTGCCAGCACCGGGACTAGCGGGGGGCCCGGGGAGCAGTACTTC	CASTGTSGGPGEQYF
15	TRBV7-2	TRBD2	.	TRBJ2-3	TGTGCCAGCAGCTTTCCGGGGGGTACAAGAGATACGCAGTATTTT	CASSFPGGTRDTQYF
17	TRBV14	.	few	TRBJ2-3	TGTGCCAGCAGCCAAGATTTCGGAGGAGAGGGTACAGATACGCAGTATTTT	CASSQDFGGEGTDTQYF
14	TRBV13	.	.	TRBJ2-5	TGTGCTAGCAGCCGCGGAGGGCTCGAAGAGACCCAGTACTTC	CASSRGGLEETQYF
19	TRBV7-3	TRBD2	.	TRBJ2-2	TGTGCCAGCAGCCCCTATGGCGGACTAGCGGGGGCCTCAACCGGGGAGCTGTTTTTT	CASSPYGGLAGASTGELFF
14	TRBV18	.	.	TRBJ1-1	TGTGCCAGCTCACCCCCTGACACGAACACTGAAGCTTTCTTT	CASSPPDTNTEAFF
13	TRBV19	.	.	TRBJ1-1	TGTGCCAGCTCTGAACAGGGAGACACTGAAGCTTTCTTT	CASSEQGDTEAFF
12	TRBV12-3/TRBV12-4	.	.	TRBJ1-5	TGTGCCAGCAGTTCCCCCCCCCGGCCCCAGCATTTT	CASSSPPRPQHF
15	TRBV7-8	TRBD2	.	TRBJ2-1	TGTGCCAGCAGATCAAAGGCGGGGGTGGGCAATGAGCAGTTCTTC	CASRSKAGVGNEQFF
15	TRBV5-1	.	.	TRBJ1-4	TGCGCCAGCAGCTATTCAGGGTCGTATGATGAAAAACTGTTTTTT	CASSYSGSYDEKLFF
12	TRBV6-2/TRBV6-3	.	.	TRBJ2-7	TGTGCCAGCAGTTCGCGGCCCTACGAGCAGTACTTC	CASSSRPYEQYF
14	TRBV6-5	TRBD2	.	TRBJ2-1	TGTGCCAGCAGTTACTCGGGACTATCCAATGAGCAGTTCTTC	CASSYSGLSNEQFF
15	TRBV7-9	.	.	TRBJ1-4	TGTGCCAGCAGTCCTAGACAGGTTGGAAGTGAAAAACTGTTTTTT	CASSPRQVGSEKLFF
16	TRBV2	.	few	TRBJ2-5	TGTGCCAGCAGTGAATCGGCGATCTCGGGAAGGGAGACCCAGTACTTC	CASSESAISGRETQYF
13	TRBV5-1	TRBD1	.	TRBJ1-4	TGCGCCAGCAGCCCTGGACAGGGCGAAAAACTGTTTTTT	CASSPGQGEKLFF
14	TRBV7-9	TRBD1	.	TRBJ1-4	TGTGCCAGCAGCCAGACAGGGGGTAATGAAAAACTGTTTTTT	CASSQTGGNEKLFF
14	TRBV5-1	TRBD1	.	TRBJ2-5	TGCGCCAGCAGCTTGGGCAGGGGGACGGAGACCCAGTACTTC	CASSLGRGTETQYF
16	TRBV5-1	TRBD1	.	TRBJ2-2	TGCGCCAGCAGCACGACAGGGGGCTCGGATACCGGGGAGCTGTTTTTT	CASSTTGGSDTGELFF
13	TRBV6-6	.	.	TRBJ1-1	TGTGCCAGCAACCTGGGGAGGCAGATTGAAGCTTTCTTT	CASNLGRQIEAFF
16	TRBV18	TRBD1	.	TRBJ1-5	TGTGCCAGCTCACCCAACCTGGGACAGGGAGCCCAGCCCCAGCATTTT	CASSPNLGQGAQPQHF
16	TRBV6-5	.	.	TRBJ1-6	TGTGCCAGCAGTTCCCCCTCGACAGGCCGTCTATCACCCCTCCACTTT	CASSSPSTGRLSPLHF
14	TRBV5-4	TRBD1	once	TRBJ2-3	TGTGCCAGCAGCTTGGATCAGGGGGCAGATACGCAGTATTTT	CASSLDQGADTQYF
13	TRBV2	.	.	TRBJ1-1	TGTGCCAGCAGTGTTGAGAGGGCAAGTGAAGCTTTCTTT	CASSVERASEAFF
13	TRBV27	TRBD1	.	TRBJ2-3	TGTGCCAGCTCCACAGGGGGCACAGATACGCAGTATTTT	CASSTGGTDTQYF
14	TRBV19	TRBD1	.	TRBJ1-5	TGTGCCGGAGGTTCAACAGGGGGCGCAGGGCCCCAGCATTTT	CAGGSTGGAGPQHF
17	TRBV4-3	.	few	TRBJ1-5	TGCGCCAGCAGCCAAGAAATTATTGGGACACTTAATCAGCCCCAGCATTTT	CASSQEIIGTLNQPQHF
14	TRBV27	.	.	TRBJ1-3	TGTGCCAGCAGTCCCAGGGAATCTGGAAACACCATATATTTT	CASSPRESGNTIYF
13	TRBV7-2	.	few	TRBJ2-7	TGTGCCAGCAGCTTAGGAACGGGCTACGAGCAGTACTTC	CASSLGTGYEQYF
15	TRBV19	TRBD1	once	TRBJ1-2	TGTGCCAGTAGCCGCGACAGGGGTTCGGCCTATGGCTACACCTTC	CASSRDRGSAYGYTF
17	TRBV7-9	.	.	TRBJ2-3	TGTGCCAGCAGCGGGGAGCGTGGCGGGGGCCGGGCAGATACGCAGTATTTT	CASSGERGGGRADTQYF
15	TRBV19	TRBD1	.	TRBJ1-6	TGTGCCAGTAGGGAGGACAGGCTCTATAATTCACCCCTCCACTTT	CASREDRLYNSPLHF
15	TRBV27	TRBD1	.	TRBJ1-4	TGTGCCAGCAGTAGGACAGGCCCAACTAATGAAAAACTGTTTTTT	CASSRTGPTNEKLFF
13	TRBV10-3	.	.	TRBJ1-1	TGTGCCATCAGACGCGGCCAGAACACTGAAGCTTTCTTT	CAIRRGQNTEAFF
12	TRBV2	TRBD1	.	TRBJ1-1	TGTGCCACCAGGGACAGCCGGTATGAAGCTTTCTTT	CATRDSRYEAFF
14	TRBV11-2	.	.	TRBJ2-5	TGTGCCAGCAGCTTCCAAAGCTCCAAAGAGACCCAGTACTTC	CASSFQSSKETQYF
16	TRBV6-2/TRBV6-3	.	.	TRBJ1-2	TGTGCCAGCAGTTACTTCCCGACAAGAAAGTCCTATGGCTACACCTTC	CASSYFPTRKSYGYTF
17	TRBV5-1	.	.	TRBJ1-4	TGCGCCAGCAGCTTCGGGAGGCGGACGTCGAACAATGAAAAACTGTTTTTT	CASSFGRRTSNNEKLFF
13	TRBV12-3/TRBV12-4	.	.	TRBJ2-7	TGTGCCAGCAGTTTACCCCCCCCTTTTGAGCAGTACTTC	CASSLPPPFEQYF
13	TRBV2	TRBD1	.	TRBJ1-1	TGTGCCAGCACTTACGACAGGGGCACTGAAGCTTTCTTT	CASTYDRGTEAFF
15	TRBV27	.	.	TRBJ1-5	TGTGCCAGCAGTCTATCCTGGGCCGGCAATCAGCCCCAGCATTTT	CASSLSWAGNQPQHF
13	TRBV2	TRBD1	.	TRBJ2-7	TGTGCCAGCAGAGGGACAGGGGGCTGGGAGCAGTACTTC	CASRGTGGWEQYF
15	TRBV7-9	TRBD1	.	TRBJ2-2	TGTGCCAGCAGCGAGGGACAGGCGAACACCGGGGAGCTGTTTTTT	CASSEGQANTGELFF
15	TRBV9	TRBD1	.	TRBJ1-2	TGTGCCAGCAGCGCCGACAGGGGTCCGTCCTATGGCTACACCTTC	CASSADRGPSYGYTF
16	TRBV5-8	.	.	TRBJ1-2	TGTGCCAGCAGCTTGGTCCCCCTTCCGGTGGACTATGGCTACACCTTC	CASSLVPLPVDYGYTF
15	TRBV24-1	TRBD1	.	TRBJ2-7	TGTGCCACCAGTGATGGGGACAGGGATTCTAGCGAGCAGTACTTC	CATSDGDRDSSEQYF
15	TRBV9	.	.	TRBJ1-4	TGTGCCAGCAGCGTGTCTAACAGGGAGAGGGAAAAACTGTTTTTT	CASSVSNREREKLFF
15	TRBV5-1	TRBD1	.	TRBJ1-2	TGCGCCAGCAGCTTAGGACAGGGCTTTAACTATGGCTACACCTTC	CASSLGQGFNYGYTF
14	TRBV7-2	TRBD1	.	TRBJ1-6	TGTGCCAGCAGCCCCGGACAGGGCAAGAGACCCCTCCACTTT	CASSPGQGKRPLHF
11	TRBV6-5	.	.	TRBJ2-3	TGTGCCAGCATTCGTACAGATACGCAGTATTTT	CASIRTDTQYF
14	TRBV7-7	.	.	TRBJ2-7	TGTGCTAGCAGCCGTCTCGACAGGACCTACGAGCAGTACTTC	CASSRLDRTYEQYF
16	TRBV7-2	TRBD2	.	TRBJ2-5	TGTGCCAGCAGCTTAGTTTCCAGCGGGGGAGGAGAGACCCAGTACTTC	CASSLVSSGGGETQYF